The 3 T cell receptor beta chains below were found in one sample sequenced in a study of blood T cell repertoires in COVID-19. Produced via immunoSEQ multiplex PCR; TCRdb's table is partial and in-frame only. The table has around 100,000 clones, around 84% seen once; the top ten hold 26%. The sample taken for sequencing was peripheral blood. These receptor sequences come from a man between 60 and 75 years old with acute or convalescent COVID-19.

The rearrangement links TRBV6-5 to TRBJ2-1, with TRBD2 as a possible D gene (5 bases). Trimming shortened V by 5 bases and J by 3 bases, and 5 bases separated the two germline ends. This CDR3 spans 12 amino acids. The germline CDR1 and CDR2 sequences are MNHEY and SVGAGI. The CDR3, as DNA: TGTGCCAGCAGTCGGGACTACAATGAGCAGTTCTTC. As protein: CASSRDYNEQFF.

This chain joins TRBV5-4 and TRBJ1-1; TRBD1 agrees at 7 bases. The V gene end was trimmed by 4 bases and the J gene end by 2 bases; junction bases not matched to a gene: 8. The CDR3 contains 15 residues. The germline V gene has CDR1 SGHNT and CDR2 YYREEE (reference sequence). The CDR3 bases are TGTGCCAGCAGCCCAGGGGGGACAGTAAACACTGAAGCTTTCTTT. Translating it yields CASSPGGTVNTEAFF. The full variable domain, with the rest looked up from reference TRBV5-4 and TRBJ1-1, is ETGVTQSPTHLIKTRGQQVTLRCSSQSGHNTVSWYQQALGQGPQFIFQYYREEENGRGNFPPRFSGLQFPNYSSELNVNALELDDSALYLCASSPGGTVNTEAFFGQGTRLTVV.

This clone was recorded only once. This rearrangement joins TRBV27 to TRBJ1-5; TRBD1 matches 10 bases. The CDR3 sequence is 14 residues long. CDR1 is MNHEY and CDR2 is SMNVEV in the germline V gene (reference sequence). V lost 3 bases and J lost 4; bases outside the gene matches: 0. In nucleotides, the CDR3 is TGTGCCAGCAGTTTGGACAGGGGGAATCAGCCCCAGCATTTT. Translating gives CASSLDRGNQPQHF.